This entry lists 9 T cell receptor beta chains sequenced from one sample in a study of blood T cell repertoires in COVID-19. Assay: immunoSEQ multiplex PCR; the TCRdb copy retains only in-frame clones and omits some. This table holds some 280,000 clones, 86% found once. The specimen sequenced was peripheral blood. Receptors were obtained from a woman in her twenties or thirties with active or convalescent COVID-19.

This clone has just one count. The chain uses TRBV20-1 and TRBJ2-7; TRBD2 is a possible D gene (5 bases). The CDR3 runs 14 residues. Germline CDR1 and CDR2: DFQATT and SNEGSKA (reference sequence). The ends were cut back, 3 bases at V and 4 bases at J, with 16 bases in the middle. Written as DNA, the CDR3 is TGCAGTGCTAGTTCTGGCTCCCGGGGTTACGAGCAGTACTTC. Amino acid sequence: CSASSGSRGYEQYF.

This chain connects TRBV19 to TRBJ2-5; unclear D gene. V lost 4 bases and J 0 bases, leaving 3 bases between the germline ends. Germline V gene sequence: CDR1 LNHDA, CDR2 SQIVND (reference sequence). The CDR3 is made up of 12 amino acids. CDR3 nucleotide sequence: TGTGCCAGTAGTAACAACCAAGAGACCCAGTACTTC. It specifies CASSNNQETQYF.

This sequence joins TRBV4-3 and TRBJ1-5; 8 bases fit TRBD1. CDR1 is LGHNA, CDR2 YSLEER, per germline. The CDR3 has 15 residues. Losses at the gene ends were 4 bases for V and 2 bases for J; bases not matched to a gene: 4. The CDR3 protein is CASSPATGGNQPQHF. CDR3 in DNA: TGCGCCAGCAGCCCTGCGACAGGGGGCAATCAGCCCCAGCATTTT.

The gene calls are TRBV7-2 and TRBJ2-4, with 7 nucleotides matching TRBD2. This CDR3 comprises 14 residues. The junction had 5 bases not matched to a gene; V was cut back by 5 bases and J by 4 bases. Per the germline V gene, CDR1 is SGHTA and CDR2 is FQGNSA. In DNA, the CDR3 is TGTGCCAGCAGCCTGGGGGGGGGAAAAAACATTCAGTACTTC. Its translation: CASSLGGGKNIQYF.

The chain carries TRBV20-1 and TRBJ1-3; 10 bases map to TRBD1. Per germline, CDR1 DFQATT and CDR2 SNEGSKA (reference sequence). The trim removed 3 bases at V and 1 base at J, leaving 3 bases unmatched. The CDR3 has 15 residues. The CDR3 DNA is TGCAGTGCTAGTGACAGGGGGCTATCTGGAAACACCATATATTTT. Translated, it gives CSASDRGLSGNTIYF.

This clone was seen a single time. The rearrangement uses TRBV11-1 and TRBJ1-2, with 7 positions matching TRBD1. This CDR3 is 14 amino acids long. CDR1 SGHAT and CDR2 FQDESV come from the germline V gene (reference sequence). V shed 5 bases and J 5 bases; nucleotides not matched to a gene: 8. CDR3 amino acids: CASSLTGVPYGYTF. The CDR3 DNA follows: TGTGCCAGCAGCCTAACAGGGGTCCCTTATGGCTACACCTTC.

The V call is TRBV7-2, the J call TRBJ1-6; possible D gene TRBD1, 5 bases. Trimming removed 0 bases at V and 8 bases at J, with 11 bases between. Germline CDR1 and CDR2: SGHTA and FQGNSA. The CDR3 loop spans 15 amino acids. Here the CDR3 reads CASSLAGQGHSPLHF. CDR3 coding DNA: TGTGCCAGCAGCTTAGCAGGTCAGGGCCATTCACCCCTCCACTTT.

In its sample, this clone was seen once. The V call is TRBV7-2, the J call TRBJ2-3; 8 positions agree with TRBD1. After removal of 5 bases from V and 2 bases from J, the junction contained 6 bases not matched to a gene. Germline V lookup: CDR1 SGHTA, CDR2 FQGNSA. This CDR3 contains 15 residues. In DNA form, the CDR3 reads TGTGCCAGCAGCGGACGGACAGGGATCACAGATACGCAGTATTTT. Translating gives CASSGRTGITDTQYF.

The CDR3 bases are TGTGCCAGCGGACTAGCGGCCTTCAATGAGCAGTTCTTC. It is translated as CASGLAAFNEQFF. The chain is built from TRBV19 and TRBJ2-1; 10 positions match TRBD2. V lost 9 bases to trimming and J lost 6 bases; unmatched junction nucleotides: 5. CDR1 is LNHDA and CDR2 is SQIVND in the germline V gene (reference sequence). This CDR3 is 13 amino acids long.